Given below is one T cell receptor (beta chain) in context. What it recognizes is unknown. Only in-frame clones appear in the TCRdb table, and some are missing; sequencing was by immunoSEQ multiplex PCR. This sample carries under 50,000 clones, around 78% of them seen once, and the ten largest clones take roughly 0.76%. Single viable CD3+CD4+CD8-CD45RO+ cells were sorted as the memory CD4+ T cells. CD4+ T cells were isolated by positive magnetic selection. The entry originates in a study of memory CD4+ T cells and cytomegalovirus serostatus. Germline values: CDR1 SEHNR, CDR2 FQNEAQ (reference sequence). V was cut by 5 bases and J by 2 bases, with 10 bases left in between. CDR3 length: 13 residues. Overall study findings and caveats: CMV serostatus prediction reached median AUC approximately 0.95, or 0.91 with US-trained model. Of 150 to 200 reported CMV TCRbeta sequences, 60 to 85 were found in memory CD4+ repertoires.

The clonotype originates from an adult in good health and CMV-seronegative. V gene TRBV7-9 combines with J gene TRBJ2-7; perhaps TRBD2 as D (6 bases). The sample consisted of memory CD4+ T cells from blood. CDR3 DNA sequence: TGTGCCAGCAGCCCGCGGGGCCCCTACGAGCAGTACTTC. This encodes CASSPRGPYEQYF. The variable domain in full, with the rest retrieved from reference TRBV7-9 and TRBJ2-7, is DTGVSQNPRHKITKRGQNVTFRCDPISEHNRLYWYRQTLGQGPEFLTYFQNEAQLEKSRLLSDRFSAERPKGSFSTLEIQRTEQGDSAMYLCASSPRGPYEQYFGPGTRLTVT.